The 17 T cell receptor beta chains in this list originate from one sample, sequenced in a study of cytomegalovirus exposure and HLA in healthy donors. The PCR was carried out with 60 Vbeta primers and 13 Jbeta primers. TCRdb's copy holds only in-frame clones and misses some; the assay was immunoSEQ multiplex PCR. The top ten clones hold more than 2% of a sample with more than 100,000 clones, around 85% of them seen once. The sample taken for sequencing was PBMCs. Receptors were obtained from a man aged 30-40 years in good health and CMV-seronegative.

J is TRBJ2-1 and V is TRBV11-3; a possible D gene is TRBD2 (5 bases). V was cut by 0 bases and J by 10 bases, with 7 bases left in between. The germline V gene encodes CDR1 SGHNT and CDR2 YENEEA. This CDR3 has 12 amino acids. DNA for the CDR3: TGTGCCAGCAGCTTAGATCGCGGGGAGCAGTTCTTC. Protein sequence: CASSLDRGEQFF.

The genes are TRBV7-9 and TRBJ2-7; maybe TRBD1 (6 bases). Trimming shortened V by 5 bases and J by 0 bases, and 11 bases separated the two germline ends. Germline CDR1 SEHNR, CDR2 FQNEAQ (reference sequence). The CDR3 is made up of 14 amino acids. As DNA, the CDR3 is TGTGCCAGCAGCCGGGACACCAGCTCCTACGAGCAGTACTTC. This sequence encodes CASSRDTSSYEQYF.

V and J are TRBV5-1 and TRBJ2-3; 10 bases match TRBD2. Germline lookup yields CDR1 SGHRS and CDR2 YFSETQ. The junction had 10 bases not matched to a gene; V was cut back by 4 bases and J by 5 bases. This CDR3 comprises 16 residues. The CDR3 protein is CASSLESAGGQDTQYF. CDR3 DNA: TGCGCCAGCAGCCTGGAGTCAGCGGGGGGGCAAGATACGCAGTATTTT.

This clone was seen a single time. The chain is built from TRBV6-1 and TRBJ2-7; D possibly corresponds to TRBD1 (6 bases). This CDR3 comprises 14 residues. CDR1 is MNHNS, CDR2 SASEGT, per germline. V dropped 3 bases and J dropped 2 bases, with 11 bases sitting between them. This CDR3 is CASSDRQEAYEQYF. The CDR3, as DNA: TGTGCCAGCAGTGATCGACAGGAGGCCTACGAGCAGTACTTC.

This clone came up once. V gene TRBV27 combines with J gene TRBJ1-1; D is unresolved. V lost 0 bases and J lost 5, with 7 bases in between. Germline V gene data show CDR1 as MNHEY and CDR2 as SMNVEV (reference sequence). The CDR3 runs to 13 residues. The CDR3 nucleotides are TGTGCCAGCAGTTTATCCCCGGGGACTGAAGCTTTCTTT. This gives the protein CASSLSPGTEAFF.

This clone was counted a single time. The V call is TRBV28, the J call TRBJ1-2; 9 positions match TRBD1. In germline, CDR1 is MDHEN, CDR2 SYDVKM. Trimming took 2 bases from V and 1 from J; bases not matched to a gene: 8. The CDR3 runs to 17 residues. This chain's CDR3 is CASSLGQGNSNNYGYTF. The CDR3 bases are TGTGCCAGCAGTTTAGGACAGGGGAATTCAAATAACTATGGCTACACCTTC.

This sequence joins TRBV19 and TRBJ1-1, with D possibly being TRBD1 (5 bases). Between the trimmed V and J ends, which lost 6 bases and 3 bases, there was a span of 14 bases. The CDR3 runs to 14 residues. Germline V gene data show CDR1 as LNHDA and CDR2 as SQIVND (reference sequence). The CDR3 loop reads CASREQVKDTEAFF. CDR3 in DNA: TGTGCCAGTAGGGAACAGGTGAAGGACACTGAAGCTTTCTTT.

The chain joins TRBV14 to TRBJ2-3, with 9 nucleotides matching TRBD2. J lost 1 base, V lost 4 bases, and 6 bases had no gene match. CDR3 length: 16 amino acids. The V gene's germline CDR1 is SGHDN and CDR2 FVKESK. The CDR3 protein is CASSPGRGGGTDTQYF. The DNA for the CDR3 is TGTGCCAGCAGCCCAGGGCGGGGGGGAGGCACAGATACGCAGTATTTT.

The genes are TRBV19 and TRBJ1-2, with D unresolved. The CDR3 totals 12 residues. Germline V gives CDR1 LNHDA, CDR2 SQIVND (reference sequence). Trimming shortened V by 7 bases and J by 0 bases, and 6 bases separated the two germline ends. The CDR3 DNA is TGTGCCAGTATGGCAGCTAACTATGGCTACACCTTC. This gives the protein CASMAANYGYTF.

This sequence joins TRBV28 and TRBJ1-6, with 10 bases fitting TRBD1. Germline CDR1 MDHEN, CDR2 SYDVKM. The CDR3 spans 15 residues. Trimming at V came to 3 bases and at J to 10 bases, leaving 6 bases not matched to a gene. CDR3 coding DNA: TGTGCCAGCAGTTTCGGGACAGGGGTATCATCACCCCTCCACTTT. Translation: CASSFGTGVSSPLHF.

The chain couples TRBV4-1 to TRBJ2-3, with 9 bases identical to TRBD2. CDR3 size: 16 residues. Germline loops: CDR1 MGHRA, CDR2 YSYEKL. V gave up 0 bases and J gave up 2 bases; unmatched junction bases: 3. The CDR3 loop reads CASSQDSGLATDTQYF. CDR3 nucleotide sequence: TGCGCCAGCAGCCAAGATTCGGGACTAGCCACAGATACGCAGTATTTT.

V is TRBV19 and J is TRBJ1-2, with TRBD1 matching over 7 bases. The CDR3 has 12 amino acids. J gave up 4 bases and V 10 bases, and 6 bases lay outside the gene matches. CDR1 is LNHDA, CDR2 SQIVND, per germline (reference sequence). Here the CDR3 reads CATTGEFYGYTF. The CDR3 DNA is TGTGCCACCACAGGGGAGTTCTATGGCTACACCTTC.

The genes are TRBV15 and TRBJ1-5, with D maybe TRBD1 (5 bases). CDR3 length: 15 residues. Trimming removed 0 bases at V and 9 bases at J, with 15 bases between. CDR1 is LNHNV, CDR2 YYDKDF, per germline (reference sequence). The DNA of the CDR3 is TGTGCCACCAGCAGAGATGGGGCGGGGGAATCGCCCCAGCATTTT. This codes for CATSRDGAGESPQHF.

CDR3 coding DNA: TGTGCCAGCAGTTCAAGGGGGAGCAATCAGCCCCAGCATTTT. Translating gives CASSSRGSNQPQHF. The gene calls are TRBV2 and TRBJ1-5; D possibly corresponds to TRBD1 (6 bases). The CDR3 is made up of 14 amino acids. In germline, CDR1 is SNHLY, CDR2 FYNNEI. The V and J ends lost 5 bases and 1 base respectively, with 9 bases between them.

The chain recombines TRBV9 with TRBJ1-5; perhaps TRBD1 as D (5 bases). The germline CDR1 and CDR2 sequences are SGDLS and YYNGEE. CDR3 length: 14 amino acids. V lost 10 bases and J 2 bases, leaving 16 bases between the germline ends. CDR3 DNA sequence: TGTGCCTCCGGTACGGGGGGGGGCAATCAGCCCCAGCATTTT. Translation: CASGTGGGNQPQHF. Looking up the rest from reference TRBV9 and TRBJ1-5 gives the full variable domain: DSGVTQTPKHLITATGQRVTLRCSPRSGDLSVYWYQQSLDQGLQFLIQYYNGEERAKGNILERFSAQQFPDLHSELNLSSLELGDSALYFCASGTGGGNQPQHFGDGTRLSIL.

This clone was detected a few times. In nucleotides, the CDR3 is TGTGCCAGCAGGGGGACAGCTTCTAACTATGGCTACACCTTC. Residues: CASRGTASNYGYTF. The V gene is TRBV9, the J gene TRBJ1-2; 7 positions agree with TRBD1. This CDR3 spans 14 amino acids. Germline CDR1 and CDR2: SGDLS and YYNGEE. Trimming at V came to 5 bases and at J to 0 bases, leaving 4 bases not matched to a gene.

To note about this clone: The limits of the CDR3 on the DNA are not certain, so only TCRdb's listed CDR3 is given. V and J are TRBV7-2 and TRBJ1-5; no check of the table's D call, TRBD1, against the DNA was made. The CDR3 is 16 residues long, ends included. CDR1 SGHTA and CDR2 FQGNSA come from the germline V gene. CDR3 in amino acids: CASSQTGGTSGQPQHF.